The present TCR beta chain was sequenced within a study of control samples from healthy donors and cancer patients. Data came from immunoSEQ multiplex PCR; TCRdb stores just in-frame clones and leaves some out. This repertoire shows about 140,000 clones, more than 80% found once; its top ten account for 6% to 9%. This TCR was sampled from a man between 18 and 29 years old in good health. The specimen was blood.

The CDR3 bases are TGTGCCAGCAGTTACTCGAATCCGGGAGATACGCAGTATTTT. As protein: CASSYSNPGDTQYF. The gene calls are TRBV6-6 and TRBJ2-3, with no clear D. Germline V gene lookup returns CDR1 MNHNY and CDR2 SVGAGI (reference sequence). Trimming removed 0 bases from V and 5 bases from J, with 9 bases in between. The CDR3 sequence is 14 residues long.